These 27 T cell receptor beta chains originate from one sample sequenced in a study of blood T cell repertoires in COVID-19. Repertoires were generated with immunoSEQ multiplex PCR, while TCRdb's copy carries only in-frame clones and drops some. This sample has around 240,000 clones, with 75% to 90% found just once. The sample consisted of peripheral blood. All receptors derive from a woman in her 30s who had recovered from COVID-19.

The chain carries TRBV9 and TRBJ1-2; D might be TRBD1 (6 bases). The CDR3 runs to 15 residues. From germline, CDR1 is SGDLS and CDR2 YYNGEE. Trimming left V 0 bases short and J 8 bases short, with 17 bases between. The CDR3 is CASSVDGRGKGGYTF. The CDR3 bases are TGTGCCAGCAGCGTAGACGGCAGGGGAAAAGGCGGCTACACCTTC.

The rearrangement joins TRBV7-3 to TRBJ2-2; the match to TRBD1 covers 7 bases. Germline V lookup: CDR1 SGHTA, CDR2 FQGTGA. V trimming: 5 bases; J trimming: 4 bases; junction bases outside the gene matches: 4. The CDR3 consists of 14 residues. As DNA, the CDR3 is TGTGCCAGCAGCAAGGGACAGATCACCGGGGAGCTGTTTTTT. This gives the protein CASSKGQITGELFF.

The CDR3 sequence: CASSRGQGSWDGYTF. CDR3 sequence (DNA): TGTGCCAGCAGCCGCGGACAGGGGAGTTGGGATGGCTACACCTTC. The chain joins TRBV3-1 (or the pseudogene TRBV3-2) to TRBJ1-2; 9 nucleotides agree with TRBD1. Losses at the gene ends were 4 bases for V and 6 bases for J; bases not matched to a gene: 9. This CDR3 comprises 15 residues. Germline CDR1 reads LGHDT; CDR2 reads YNNKEL (reference sequence).

The chain combines TRBV11-2 with TRBJ2-7, with D possibly matching TRBD1 (7 bases). V was pared by 4 bases and J by 5 bases, with 15 bases between. Germline V gene data show CDR1 as SGHAT and CDR2 as FQNNGV. CDR3 size: 14 residues. Written as DNA, the CDR3 is TGTGCCAGCAGCTCAGCCAGGGGGGTCCACGAGCAGTACTTC. Residues: CASSSARGVHEQYF.

The gene calls are TRBV5-1 and TRBJ2-5; the match to TRBD2 covers 8 bases. Germline assignment: CDR1 SGHRS and CDR2 YFSETQ. The CDR3 runs 14 residues. The ends lost 1 base at V and 4 bases at J; junction bases unmatched: 3. CDR3 nucleotides: TGCGCCAGCAGCTTGAGCACTAGCGGAGAGACCCAGTACTTC. Its translation is CASSLSTSGETQYF.

This clone was seen only once. The gene calls are TRBV11-2 and TRBJ2-2; possible D gene TRBD1, 6 bases. The CDR3 extends over 16 amino acids. CDR1 is SGHAT, CDR2 FQNNGV, per germline. V lost 1 base and J lost 3, with 12 bases in between. CDR3: CASSLVATGDTGELFF. CDR3 coding DNA: TGTGCCAGCAGCTTAGTCGCGACAGGAGACACCGGGGAGCTGTTTTTT.

The CDR3 DNA reads as TGTGCCAGCAGGCTGGGACAGGGGGCCTCCTACGAGCAGTACTTC. Protein product: CASRLGQGASYEQYF. The chain links TRBV6-5 to TRBJ2-7; 12 nucleotides match TRBD1. V lost 6 bases and J lost 0; bases outside the gene matches: 3. The CDR3 consists of 15 residues. The germline CDR1 and CDR2 sequences are MNHEY and SVGAGI.

The J gene is TRBJ1-5, the V gene TRBV6-1, with 8 bases identical to TRBD1. V shed 0 bases, J shed 6 bases, and the junction held 4 bases outside the gene matches. This CDR3 spans 15 amino acids. Germline CDR1 reads MNHNS; CDR2 reads SASEGT. CDR3 region: CASSEARTGSQPQHF. The CDR3 DNA is TGTGCCAGCAGTGAAGCCAGGACAGGGAGTCAGCCCCAGCATTTT.

This clone has only a few counts. The chain uses TRBV7-9 and TRBJ1-3; possible D gene TRBD1, 6 bases. V gave up 5 bases and J gave up 2 bases, with 13 bases separating them. Germline V gene data show CDR1 as SEHNR and CDR2 as FQNEAQ (reference sequence). This CDR3 has 15 amino acids. The CDR3 sequence: CASSRETGTGNTIYF. DNA of the CDR3: TGTGCCAGCAGCCGCGAAACAGGGACTGGAAACACCATATATTTT.

The rearrangement uses TRBV7-9 and TRBJ2-4, with D possibly matching TRBD1 (5 bases). This CDR3 spans 13 amino acids. The germline V gene has CDR1 SEHNR and CDR2 FQNEAQ (reference sequence). V shed 1 base and J shed 7 bases, with 8 bases lying between them. The CDR3 DNA sequence: TGTGCCAGCAGCTTAGAGGCAGGGAACATTCAGTACTTC. It specifies CASSLEAGNIQYF.

The gene calls are TRBV5-5 and TRBJ1-3, with 9 bases that match TRBD1. The CDR3 totals 15 residues. The V and J ends lost 4 bases and 4 bases, in that order; junction bases with no gene match: 6. Germline values: CDR1 SGHKS, CDR2 YYEKEE (reference sequence). CDR3 in amino acids: CASSPGQGLGNTIYF. In DNA form, the CDR3 reads TGTGCCAGCAGCCCGGGACAGGGTCTCGGAAACACCATATATTTT.

The sample holds one count of this clone. CDR3 in amino acids: CASTPMGDRGLDTQYF. CDR3 bases: TGTGCCAGCACTCCAATGGGGGACAGGGGATTAGATACGCAGTATTTT. V usage is TRBV27 and J usage is TRBJ2-3; the match to TRBD1 covers 10 bases. This CDR3 spans 16 amino acids. Trimming at V came to 7 bases and at J to 5 bases, leaving 12 bases not matched to a gene. Germline CDR1 reads MNHEY; CDR2 reads SMNVEV (reference sequence).

J is TRBJ1-2 and V is TRBV29-1; 7 bases align to TRBD1. The germline gives CDR1 SQVTM, CDR2 ANQGSEA. The CDR3 covers 14 residues. The ends lost 7 bases at V and 1 base at J; junction bases unmatched: 9. CDR3 region: CSAEGQGDNYGYTF. DNA for the CDR3: TGCAGCGCAGAGGGGCAGGGGGATAACTATGGCTACACCTTC.

CDR3 nucleotides: TGTGCCAGCAGCTTATCATCCGGGGGGCTACTAAATGAGCAGTTCTTC. Translation: CASSLSSGGLLNEQFF. The gene calls are TRBV7-9 and TRBJ2-1; a possible D gene is TRBD2 (7 bases). This CDR3 is built from 16 residues. Germline V gene data show CDR1 as SEHNR and CDR2 as FQNEAQ (reference sequence). V lost 2 bases and J 7 bases, leaving 18 bases between the germline ends.

The chain carries TRBV5-6 and TRBJ1-3; no clear D. Between the trimmed V and J ends, which lost 2 bases and 4 bases, there was a span of 7 bases. Germline CDR1 reads SGHDT; CDR2 reads YYEEEE. This CDR3 is 13 amino acids long. CDR3 coding DNA: TGTGCCAGCAGCTTTTTGGCCGGAAACACCATATATTTT. Amino acid sequence: CASSFLAGNTIYF.

The rearrangement joins TRBV4-2 to TRBJ1-6, with 8 bases identical to TRBD1. Germline assignment: CDR1 LGHNA and CDR2 YNFKEQ. The V gene end was trimmed by 0 bases and the J gene end by 11 bases; junction bases not matched to a gene: 6. The CDR3 consists of 15 residues. This CDR3 is CASSQETGGGAPLHF. CDR3 nucleotides: TGTGCCAGCAGCCAAGAAACAGGGGGAGGTGCACCCCTCCACTTT.

The chain joins TRBV6-5 to TRBJ2-2, with D possibly TRBD1 on 5 matching bases. Trimming left V 2 bases short and J 7 bases short, with 11 bases between. Germline lookup yields CDR1 MNHEY and CDR2 SVGAGI. The CDR3 totals 14 residues. The CDR3 region is CASSYGQGDGELFF. The CDR3 coding sequence is TGTGCCAGCAGTTACGGCCAGGGTGACGGGGAGCTGTTTTTT.

The V call is TRBV5-1, the J call TRBJ1-6, with a possible D match to TRBD1 (6 bases). The CDR3 covers 14 residues. V dropped 7 bases and J dropped 10 bases, with 18 bases sitting between them. Germline CDR1 is SGHRS and CDR2 is YFSETQ. This chain's CDR3 is CASGEGGGRSPLHF. The DNA for the CDR3 is TGCGCCAGCGGCGAGGGGGGGGGCCGGTCACCCCTCCACTTT.

The rearrangement uses TRBV3-1 (or the pseudogene TRBV3-2) and TRBJ2-5; 9 bases agree with TRBD2. This CDR3 is built from 17 residues. The V gene end was trimmed by 1 base and the J gene end by 1 base; junction bases not matched to a gene: 7. Germline CDR1 and CDR2: LGHDT and YNNKEL (reference sequence). Here the CDR3 DNA reads TGTGCCAGCAGCCAAGTTGGCGGGAGGGGCACCCAAGAGACCCAGTACTTC. This codes for CASSQVGGRGTQETQYF.

The chain carries TRBV19 and TRBJ1-5, with 7 bases that match TRBD1. The CDR3 consists of 14 residues. CDR1 LNHDA and CDR2 SQIVND come from the germline V gene (reference sequence). V gave up 7 bases and J gave up 7 bases; unmatched junction bases: 10. CDR3 bases: TGTGCCAGTAACCGACAGGGATTGGGGCAGCCCCAGCATTTT. Residues: CASNRQGLGQPQHF. The full variable domain, with the rest looked up from reference TRBV19 and TRBJ1-5, is DGGITQSPKYLFRKEGQNVTLSCEQNLNHDAMYWYRQDPGQGLRLIYYSQIVNDFQKGDIAEGYSVSREKKESFPLTVTSAQKNPTAFYLCASNRQGLGQPQHFGDGTRLSIL.

This clone came up once. V usage is TRBV9 and J usage is TRBJ2-7; the match to TRBD2 covers 12 bases. CDR3 size: 17 residues. Unmatched junction bases numbered 9, after V lost 3 bases and J lost 2 bases. Germline lookup yields CDR1 SGDLS and CDR2 YYNGEE. CDR3 nucleotide sequence: TGTGCCAGCAGCGAGACTAGCGGGGGCGGCGGAGCCTACGAGCAGTACTTC. Translation gives CASSETSGGGGAYEQYF. Drawing the rest from reference TRBV9 and TRBJ2-7, the complete variable domain is DSGVTQTPKHLITATGQRVTLRCSPRSGDLSVYWYQQSLDQGLQFLIQYYNGEERAKGNILERFSAQQFPDLHSELNLSSLELGDSALYFCASSETSGGGGAYEQYFGPGTRLTVT.

The chain joins TRBV5-8 to TRBJ2-2, with no clear D. The V and J ends lost 2 bases and 1 base respectively, with 3 bases between them. CDR3 length equals 13 residues. CDR1 is SGHTS and CDR2 is YDEGEE in the germline V gene. CDR3 DNA sequence: TGTGCCAGCAGCTTCATGAACACCGGGGAGCTGTTTTTT. Translated, it gives CASSFMNTGELFF.

This clone was seen just once. This chain links TRBV5-1 with TRBJ1-1; 7 bases agree with TRBD1. Per germline, CDR1 SGHRS and CDR2 YFSETQ. J lost 1 base, V lost 4 bases, and 10 bases had no gene match. The CDR3 has 16 amino acids. The CDR3 here is CASSTSTGLGNTEAFF. The DNA for the CDR3 is TGCGCCAGCAGCACCTCGACAGGGCTGGGGAACACTGAAGCTTTCTTT.

V usage is TRBV2 and J usage is TRBJ1-3; TRBD1 is a possible D gene (6 bases). Germline V gives CDR1 SNHLY, CDR2 FYNNEI. The CDR3 has 13 residues. Trimming stripped 6 bases from V and 0 bases from J, with 6 bases between. Here the CDR3 DNA reads TGTGCCAGCAGACAGGGCTCTGGAAACACCATATATTTT. Translated, it gives CASRQGSGNTIYF.

The rearrangement links TRBV6-5 to TRBJ1-5, with 10 nucleotides matching TRBD1. Germline V gene lookup returns CDR1 MNHEY and CDR2 SVGAGI. V shed 0 bases and J 5 bases; nucleotides not matched to a gene: 1. The CDR3 has 15 amino acids. For the CDR3, the DNA is TGTGCCAGCAGTTACTCGGGACAGGGGTATCAGCCCCAGCATTTT. Its protein product is CASSYSGQGYQPQHF.

The chain employs TRBV4-1 and TRBJ1-5; 8 nucleotides line up with TRBD1. Germline CDR1 and CDR2: MGHRA and YSYEKL. The CDR3 loop spans 16 amino acids. Unmatched junction bases numbered 7, after V lost 0 bases and J lost 6 bases. The CDR3 region is CASSQDPGQVVQPQHF. DNA of the CDR3: TGCGCCAGCAGCCAAGACCCGGGACAGGTGGTTCAGCCCCAGCATTTT.

This clone was recorded a few times. The gene calls are TRBV7-2 and TRBJ1-3; TRBD1 aligns across 10 bases. Looked up from germline, CDR1 is SGHTA and CDR2 is FQGNSA. J gave up 2 bases and V 5 bases, and 3 bases lay outside the gene matches. This CDR3 contains 15 residues. CDR3 DNA sequence: TGTGCCAGCAGCCGCGACAGGGGGCCTGGAAACACCATATATTTT. Its translation is CASSRDRGPGNTIYF. Based on the CDR3 plus reference TRBV7-2 and TRBJ1-3, the full variable domain is GAGVSQSPSNKVTEKGKDVELRCDPISGHTALYWYRQSLGQGLEFLIYFQGNSAPDKSGLPSDRFSAERTGGSVSTLTIQRTQQEDSAVYLCASSRDRGPGNTIYFGEGSWLTVV.